This T cell receptor (beta chain) derives from a study of blood T cell repertoires in COVID-19. Study-level background: Acute-phase and convalescent COVID-19 samples originated in the United States, Italy and Spain.

Clones were read by immunoSEQ multiplex PCR, and TCRdb kept only the in-frame ones, dropping some. In the table there are hundreds of thousands of clones, 85% to 90% of which are singletons. V was cut by 6 bases and J by 8 bases, with 13 bases left in between. Germline values: CDR1 MDHEN, CDR2 SYDVKM. This CDR3 comprises 13 residues. This sequence joins TRBV28 and TRBJ1-4; D is unclear. What was sequenced was peripheral blood. This TCR was sampled from a woman in her thirties or forties with COVID-19, enrolled during active disease. CDR3 nucleotide sequence: TGTGCCAGCAGCCTGCCTAATGAGGAAAAACTGTTTTTT. Translation: CASSLPNEEKLFF.